The 21 T cell receptor beta chains below come from one sample, sequenced in a study of beta chain features in type 1 diabetes. cDNA synthesis used the whole RNA isolate, giving expressed TCRB sequences. The data were produced by immunoSEQ multiplex PCR, yet TCRdb's version contains in-frame clones alone and is incomplete. Of about 270,000 clones listed, 11% to 15% are singletons. The sequenced sample consisted of naive CD4+ T cells from blood. The receptor source for this set is a woman aged 40 to 50 in good health.

This clone turned up a few times. V and J are TRBV5-6 and TRBJ2-5; 7 positions match TRBD2. The germline CDR1 and CDR2 sequences are SGHDT and YYEEEE. This CDR3 has 14 residues. J gave up 5 bases and V 4 bases, and 8 bases lay outside the gene matches. Here the CDR3 reads CASSDRLARETQYF. CDR3 nucleotides: TGTGCCAGCAGCGATCGACTAGCCCGGGAGACCCAGTACTTC.

This clone was detected a few times. The chain recombines TRBV5-4 with TRBJ2-1; TRBD1 aligns across 7 bases. With V trimmed by 4 bases and J by 5 bases, 6 bases remained unmatched. The CDR3 extends over 14 amino acids. CDR1 and CDR2 from the germline V gene are SGHNT and YYREEE (reference sequence). As DNA, the CDR3 is TGTGCCAGCAGCCCGAGGGGGCCTGACAATGAGCAGTTCTTC. It specifies CASSPRGPDNEQFF.

This clone showed up just a few times. The V gene is TRBV6-5, the J gene TRBJ1-2; no definite D call. V gave up 6 bases and J gave up 3 bases, with 11 bases separating them. The CDR3 is 13 residues long. From germline, CDR1 is MNHEY and CDR2 SVGAGI. The CDR3: CASRATVYYGYTF. The CDR3 DNA reads TGTGCCAGCAGAGCCACGGTCTACTATGGCTACACCTTC.

The chain carries TRBV27 and TRBJ2-5; no clear D gene. From germline, CDR1 is MNHEY and CDR2 SMNVEV (reference sequence). Trimming took off 5 bases at V and 6 bases at J, with 13 bases between the two ends. This CDR3 has 13 residues. In DNA form, the CDR3 reads TGTGCCAGCAGTCCCCTAGACGATCAGACCCAGTACTTC. It codes for CASSPLDDQTQYF.

This clone has a handful of counts. The chain combines TRBV6-6 with TRBJ1-2; 7 positions agree with TRBD1. CDR1 MNHNY and CDR2 SVGAGI come from the germline V gene (reference sequence). This CDR3 comprises 13 residues. The ends lost 4 bases at V and 2 bases at J; junction bases unmatched: 1. The CDR3 loop is CASSLDRNYGYTF. CDR3 in DNA: TGTGCCAGCAGTTTGGACAGGAACTATGGCTACACCTTC.

This clone has more than one count but fewer than ten. The rearrangement joins TRBV2 to TRBJ2-3; no reliable D call. This CDR3 is built from 12 residues. Between the trimmed V and J ends, which lost 7 bases and 6 bases, there was a span of 11 bases. Looked up from germline, CDR1 is SNHLY and CDR2 is FYNNEI. The CDR3 loop reads CASILSGDTQYF. The CDR3 nucleotides read TGTGCCAGCATTTTATCCGGGGATACGCAGTATTTT.

In this sample, this clone turned up a few times. Different DNA sequences within this sample yield the same CDR3. The rearrangement joins TRBV5-1 to TRBJ2-3, with D tentatively TRBD2 (5 bases). Germline CDR1 and CDR2: SGHRS and YFSETQ. The CDR3 consists of 14 residues. Trimming left V 1 base short and J 1 base short, with 7 bases between. This CDR3 reads CASSLLRGTDTQYF. The CDR3, as DNA: TGCGCCAGCAGCTTGTTGCGGGGCACAGATACGCAGTATTTT.

The chain recombines TRBV6-6 with TRBJ1-4, with D possibly being TRBD1 (6 bases). Per the germline V gene, CDR1 is MNHNY and CDR2 is SVGAGI (reference sequence). Trimming cost V 7 bases and J 0 bases, with 12 bases left between them. The CDR3 consists of 15 residues. The CDR3 coding sequence is TGTGCCAGCATAGCCGACAGGACAACTAATGAAAAACTGTTTTTT. Translated: CASIADRTTNEKLFF.

This clone was seen more than once but under ten times. The V gene is TRBV12-5, the J gene TRBJ2-7, with 13 bases identical to TRBD2. CDR3 length equals 15 residues. The germline CDR1 and CDR2 sequences are LGHNT and FRNRAP. V lost 1 base to trimming and J lost 7 bases; unmatched junction nucleotides: 4. CDR3 in amino acids: CASGLGTSGGPEQYF. The CDR3, as DNA: TGTGCTAGTGGTTTGGGGACTAGCGGGGGCCCTGAGCAGTACTTC.

This clone appeared a few times. V gene TRBV10-3 combines with J gene TRBJ1-1; 11 bases match TRBD1. This CDR3 is 15 amino acids long. With V trimmed by 8 bases and J by 0 bases, 5 bases remained unmatched. The germline gives CDR1 ENHRY, CDR2 SYGVKD. CDR3 nucleotides: TGTGCCATCCGAAGGACAGGGGGCATGAACACTGAAGCTTTCTTT. Translation: CAIRRTGGMNTEAFF.

The chain joins TRBV10-3 to TRBJ2-5; a weak D match, TRBD2 (6 bases). The CDR3 is 15 amino acids. CDR1 and CDR2 (germline): ENHRY, SYGVKD. The V end was cut by 6 bases, the J end by 5 bases, with 19 bases between. The CDR3, as DNA: TGTGCCATCAGCGCGGGACCCACGACGGGGGAGACCCAGTACTTC. Translated: CAISAGPTTGETQYF.

This clone has more than one count but fewer than ten. The rearrangement links TRBV5-4 to TRBJ2-2, with 10 bases that match TRBD1. This CDR3 region has 16 residues. Looked up from germline, CDR1 is SGHNT and CDR2 is YYREEE (reference sequence). Germline trimming cut 3 bases from V and 5 bases from J; bases unmatched to any gene: 7. The CDR3 region is CASSSQTGGVTGELFF. DNA for the CDR3: TGTGCCAGCAGCTCCCAGACAGGGGGCGTAACCGGGGAGCTGTTTTTT.

This clone was counted a few times. V and J are TRBV4-2 and TRBJ2-7; 9 bases fit TRBD1. V trimming: 0 bases; J trimming: 4 bases; junction bases outside the gene matches: 4. The CDR3 is 15 amino acids. Per germline, CDR1 LGHNA and CDR2 YNFKEQ. DNA for the CDR3: TGTGCCAGCAGCCAAGAACGGACAGGGGCATACGAGCAGTACTTC. This gives the protein CASSQERTGAYEQYF.

The chain carries TRBV19 and TRBJ2-1; possibly TRBD1 for D (5 bases). The CDR3 runs 13 residues. Germline V gene sequence: CDR1 LNHDA, CDR2 SQIVND (reference sequence). V dropped 9 bases and J dropped 2 bases, with 11 bases sitting between them. Here the CDR3 reads CASRPGTYNEQFF. CDR3 bases: TGTGCCAGCCGTCCAGGGACCTACAATGAGCAGTTCTTC.

As regards this clone: One end of the junction is discordant with germline, which a read error may explain. The chain uses TRBV5-4 and TRBJ1-2; 7 bases align to TRBD1. From germline, CDR1 is SGHNT and CDR2 YYREEE (reference sequence). This CDR3 region has 12 residues. CDR3 DNA sequence: TGTGCCAGCAGCTTACTAACAGGGGAGCCTCTCTTC. Translating it yields CASSLLTGEPLF.

This clone was counted between two and nine times. The rearrangement uses TRBV6-5 and TRBJ2-5; the match to TRBD2 covers 9 bases. CDR1 and CDR2 (germline): MNHEY, SVGAGI. With V trimmed by 0 bases and J by 4 bases, 6 bases remained unmatched. CDR3 size: 16 residues. The CDR3: CASSYSSAGGRETQYF. CDR3 bases: TGTGCCAGCAGTTACTCGAGTGCGGGGGGGCGAGAGACCCAGTACTTC.

A few counts support this clone. J is TRBJ2-2 and V is TRBV5-1, with 11 bases that match TRBD1. The V segment lost 0 bases and the J segment 6 bases; nucleotides outside the gene matches: 7. This CDR3 comprises 17 residues. The germline CDR1 and CDR2 sequences are SGHRS and YFSETQ. The CDR3 spells CASSLATGQGASGELFF. CDR3 nucleotides: TGCGCCAGCAGCTTGGCCACAGGACAGGGGGCGTCCGGGGAGCTGTTTTTT.

The gene calls are TRBV11-2 and TRBJ1-5; D perhaps matches TRBD1 (6 bases). This CDR3 is built from 15 residues. V was trimmed by 5 bases and J by 7 bases, leaving 18 bases between them. Germline V gene data show CDR1 as SGHAT and CDR2 as FQNNGV. The CDR3 DNA is TGTGCCAGCAGCCCCGGCGGGGGCTTGAGGCAGCCCCAGCATTTT. Translation gives CASSPGGGLRQPQHF. Filled out from reference TRBV11-2 and TRBJ1-5, the complete variable domain reads EAGVAQSPRYKIIEKRQSVAFWCNPISGHATLYWYQQILGQGPKLLIQFQNNGVVDDSQLPKDRFSAERLKGVDSTLKIQPAKLEDSAVYLCASSPGGGLRQPQHFGDGTRLSIL.

The table lists this clone with a few counts. The chain links TRBV4-3 to TRBJ2-3; 7 bases line up with TRBD2. The CDR3 is 17 residues long. The V gene end was trimmed by 0 bases and the J gene end by 3 bases; junction bases not matched to a gene: 9. In germline, CDR1 is LGHNA, CDR2 YSLEER. For the CDR3, the DNA is TGCGCCAGCAGCCAAGAAGGATCAGCGGGGAGTACAGATACGCAGTATTTT. It codes for CASSQEGSAGSTDTQYF.

The chain uses TRBV7-6 and TRBJ1-1; a weak D match, TRBD1 (5 bases). V lost 1 base and J lost 5, with 17 bases in between. The germline gives CDR1 SGHVS, CDR2 FNYEAQ. The CDR3 length is 16 residues. CDR3: CASSLEDWYGGTEAFF. The CDR3 nucleotides are TGTGCCAGCAGCTTAGAGGATTGGTACGGGGGGACTGAAGCTTTCTTT.

The rearrangement uses TRBV5-1 and TRBJ2-3, with a tentative D call TRBD1 (6 bases). Germline lookup yields CDR1 SGHRS and CDR2 YFSETQ. V lost 2 bases, J lost 3 bases, and 13 bases lay in between. This CDR3 comprises 15 residues. CDR3 DNA sequence: TGCGCCAGCAGCTTACAGGGACGGTTGACAGATACGCAGTATTTT. As protein: CASSLQGRLTDTQYF.